Below, 14 T cell receptor beta chains from the same sample are listed, as sequenced in a study of cytomegalovirus exposure and HLA in healthy donors. The PCR had 60 Vbeta and 13 Jbeta primers. Profiling relied on immunoSEQ multiplex PCR, and the TCRdb table lists in-frame clones only, not all of them. The repertoire holds about 88,000 clones, with 55% to 85% as singletons. Sequenced sample: PBMCs. The receptor set was obtained from a woman younger than 35 in good health and CMV-seropositive.

The chain has TRBV19 and TRBJ2-7, with TRBD2 identical over 8 bases. Germline values: CDR1 LNHDA, CDR2 SQIVND (reference sequence). The J segment lost 3 bases and the V segment lost 6 bases, leaving 10 bases of the junction unmatched. The CDR3 runs 15 residues. The CDR3 bases are TGTGCCAGTAGAGACGGGACTAGAAACCTCTACGAGCAGTACTTC. Its protein product is CASRDGTRNLYEQYF.

The CDR3 here is CASSSRLAGGYEQFF. Here the CDR3 DNA reads TGTGCCAGCAGCTCACGACTAGCGGGGGGGTATGAGCAGTTCTTC. This chain joins TRBV5-4 and TRBJ2-1, with TRBD2 matching 14 bases. V gave up 3 bases and J gave up 8 bases; unmatched junction bases: 4. Germline V gene data show CDR1 as SGHNT and CDR2 as YYREEE (reference sequence). The CDR3 length is 15 residues.

Note on this clone: One junction end does not reproduce the germline sequence, and a read error may be involved. DNA of the CDR3: TGTGCCAGCAGCCAAGATGAGGAGGTGGGGGGTGATGGCTACACCTTC. Amino acids: CASSQDEEVGGDGYTF. This chain links TRBV23-1 with TRBJ1-2; possible D gene TRBD1, 5 bases. TRBV23-1 is classed as an ORF, of uncertain function. This CDR3 contains 16 residues.

This rearrangement joins TRBV14 to TRBJ1-4; D is uncertain. V was pared by 2 bases and J by 7 bases, with 8 bases between. The germline V gene encodes CDR1 SGHDN and CDR2 FVKESK. The CDR3 extends over 13 amino acids. CDR3 nucleotide sequence: TGTGCCAGCAGCCAATTCATCGGTGAAAAACTGTTTTTT. Amino acids: CASSQFIGEKLFF.

The genes are TRBV9 and TRBJ2-2, with a possible D match to TRBD1 (5 bases). CDR1 and CDR2 from the germline V gene are SGDLS and YYNGEE. Trimming pared 7 bases from V and 3 bases from J, leaving 10 bases between. CDR3 length: 13 amino acids. The CDR3 DNA sequence: TGTGCCAGCCGGCCAGGGTACACCGGGGAGCTGTTTTTT. Translation gives CASRPGYTGELFF. Together with reference TRBV9 and TRBJ2-2, the CDR3 gives the full variable domain: DSGVTQTPKHLITATGQRVTLRCSPRSGDLSVYWYQQSLDQGLQFLIQYYNGEERAKGNILERFSAQQFPDLHSELNLSSLELGDSALYFCASRPGYTGELFFGEGSRLTVL.

CDR3 nucleotide sequence: TGTGCCAGCAGCTTACCCCCTTACAATGAGCAGTTCTTC. It translates to CASSLPPYNEQFF. The gene calls are TRBV7-3 and TRBJ2-1, with D hard to call. Germline CDR1 SGHTA, CDR2 FQGTGA. CDR3 size: 13 residues. The V gene lost 2 bases and the J gene lost 4 bases, with 6 bases spanning the gap.

This clone was picked up a small number of times. V gene TRBV5-1 combines with J gene TRBJ1-1; 10 nucleotides match TRBD1. With 4 bases clipped from V and 12 bases from J, the junction kept 6 bases outside the gene matches. Germline assignment: CDR1 SGHRS and CDR2 YFSETQ. The CDR3 runs to 12 residues. This CDR3 is CASSLQGQGSFF. CDR3 nucleotide sequence: TGCGCCAGCAGCCTACAGGGACAGGGGTCTTTCTTT.

This chain connects TRBV12-5 to TRBJ1-2; 7 nucleotides line up with TRBD1. The CDR3 has 15 amino acids. Trimming took 5 bases from V and 4 from J; bases not matched to a gene: 10. Germline values: CDR1 LGHNT, CDR2 FRNRAP. In nucleotides, the CDR3 is TGTGCTAGTGGTATCCCCTCGGGACAGTCCTATGGCTACACCTTC. Residues: CASGIPSGQSYGYTF. The whole variable domain, remainder taken from reference TRBV12-5 and TRBJ1-2, is DARVTQTPRHKVTEMGQEVTMRCQPILGHNTVFWYRQTMMQGLELLAYFRNRAPLDDSGMPKDRFSAEMPDATLATLKIQPSEPRDSAVYFCASGIPSGQSYGYTFGSGTRLTVV.

The rearrangement links TRBV7-3 to TRBJ2-5; 10 nucleotides line up with TRBD2. The length of the CDR3 is 15 residues. Germline V gene data show CDR1 as SGHTA and CDR2 as FQGTGA. Germline trimming cut 2 bases from V and 2 bases from J; bases unmatched to any gene: 2. DNA of the CDR3: TGTGCCAGCAGCTTACAGCGGGGGGGACAAGAGACCCAGTACTTC. Protein product: CASSLQRGGQETQYF.

The chain recombines TRBV7-2 with TRBJ2-1, with D uncertain. V gave up 4 bases and J gave up 2 bases, with 18 bases separating them. The germline CDR1 and CDR2 sequences are SGHTA and FQGNSA. This CDR3 has 17 amino acids. The CDR3 here is CASSWPRYPQAYNEQFF. In DNA, the CDR3 is TGTGCCAGCAGCTGGCCACGGTACCCCCAGGCCTACAATGAGCAGTTCTTC.

This clone was found a few times. The J gene is TRBJ2-7, the V gene TRBV2; no clear D gene. Germline V CDR1 and CDR2: SNHLY, FYNNEI. The V end lost 2 bases, the J end lost 2 bases, and 10 bases lay between the germline ends. This CDR3 contains 14 residues. The CDR3 sequence is CASSEQFLTYEQYF. CDR3 DNA sequence: TGTGCCAGCAGTGAACAGTTTTTAACCTACGAGCAGTACTTC.

This clone has a single count. The chain couples TRBV28 to TRBJ2-7, with 9 bases identical to TRBD1. This CDR3 spans 14 amino acids. Per germline, CDR1 MDHEN and CDR2 SYDVKM. The junction had 9 bases not matched to a gene; V was cut back by 8 bases and J by 4 bases. CDR3 sequence: CASQSGTGRYEQYF. CDR3 coding DNA: TGTGCCAGCCAATCCGGGACAGGGAGGTACGAGCAGTACTTC. Full variable domain (remainder filled in from reference TRBV28 and TRBJ2-7): DVKVTQSSRYLVKRTGEKVFLECVQDMDHENMFWYRQDPGLGLRLIYFSYDVKMKEKGDIPEGYSVSREKKERFSLILESASTNQTSMYLCASQSGTGRYEQYFGPGTRLTVT.

The V gene is TRBV11-2, the J gene TRBJ2-5; 8 nucleotides agree with TRBD2. CDR1 is SGHAT, CDR2 FQNNGV, per germline. This CDR3 comprises 16 residues. Trimming cost V 5 bases and J 5 bases; bases outside gene matches: 13. The CDR3 nucleotides read TGTGCCAGCAGCCCCCGGAGAGCGGGGGCGAGGGAGACCCAGTACTTC. It codes for CASSPRRAGARETQYF.

The chain joins TRBV19 to TRBJ2-1; D is ambiguous. The CDR3 covers 15 residues. The V end was cut by 4 bases, the J end by 10 bases, with 20 bases between. CDR1 is LNHDA and CDR2 is SQIVND in the germline V gene (reference sequence). DNA for the CDR3: TGTGCCAGTAGTAGTTCGGTCGCCTCTAATTTAGAGCAGTTCTTC. Its protein product is CASSSSVASNLEQFF.